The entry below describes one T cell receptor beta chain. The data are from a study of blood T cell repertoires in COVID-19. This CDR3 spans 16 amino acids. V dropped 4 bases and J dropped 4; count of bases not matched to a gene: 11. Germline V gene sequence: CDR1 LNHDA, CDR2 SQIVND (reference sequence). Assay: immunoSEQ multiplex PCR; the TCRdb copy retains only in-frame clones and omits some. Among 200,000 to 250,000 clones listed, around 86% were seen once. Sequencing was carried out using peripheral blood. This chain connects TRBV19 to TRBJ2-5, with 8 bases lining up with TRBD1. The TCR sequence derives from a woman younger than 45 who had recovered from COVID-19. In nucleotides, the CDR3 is TGTGCCAGTAGTAGCCTGGGGACAGGAAGATCAGAGACCCAGTACTTC. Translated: CASSSLGTGRSETQYF.